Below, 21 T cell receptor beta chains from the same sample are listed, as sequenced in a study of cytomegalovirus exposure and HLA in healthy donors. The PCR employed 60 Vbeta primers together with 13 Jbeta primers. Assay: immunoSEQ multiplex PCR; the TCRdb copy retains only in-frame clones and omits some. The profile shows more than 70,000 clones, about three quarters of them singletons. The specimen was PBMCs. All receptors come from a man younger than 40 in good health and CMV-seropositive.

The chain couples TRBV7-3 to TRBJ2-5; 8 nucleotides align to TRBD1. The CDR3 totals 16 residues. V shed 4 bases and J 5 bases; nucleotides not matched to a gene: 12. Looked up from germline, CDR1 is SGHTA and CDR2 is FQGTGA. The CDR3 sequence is CASSSGTGRRWETQYF. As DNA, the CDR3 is TGTGCCAGCAGCTCCGGGACAGGACGGCGGTGGGAGACCCAGTACTTC.

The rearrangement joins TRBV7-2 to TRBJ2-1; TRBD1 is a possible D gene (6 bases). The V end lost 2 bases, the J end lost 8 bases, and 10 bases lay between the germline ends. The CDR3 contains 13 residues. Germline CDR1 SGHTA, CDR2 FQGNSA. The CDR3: CASSLFRGDEQFF. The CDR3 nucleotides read TGTGCCAGCAGCTTATTCAGGGGCGATGAGCAGTTCTTC.

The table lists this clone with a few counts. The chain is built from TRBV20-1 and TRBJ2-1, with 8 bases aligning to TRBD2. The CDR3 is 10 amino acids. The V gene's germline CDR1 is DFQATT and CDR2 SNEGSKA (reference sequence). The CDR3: CSALAGKQFF. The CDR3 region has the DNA TGCAGCGCCCTAGCGGGTAAGCAGTTCTTC.

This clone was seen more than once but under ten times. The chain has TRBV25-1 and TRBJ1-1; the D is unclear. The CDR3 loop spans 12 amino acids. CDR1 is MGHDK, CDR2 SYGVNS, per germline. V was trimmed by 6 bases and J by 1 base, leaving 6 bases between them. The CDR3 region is CASRKQNTEAFF. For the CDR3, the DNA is TGTGCCAGCAGGAAACAGAACACTGAAGCTTTCTTT.

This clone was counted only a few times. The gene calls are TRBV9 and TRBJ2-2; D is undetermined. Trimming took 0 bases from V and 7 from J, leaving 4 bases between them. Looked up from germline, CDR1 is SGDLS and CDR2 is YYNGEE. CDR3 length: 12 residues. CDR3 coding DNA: TGTGCCAGCAGCGTAGGAGGCGGGGAGCTGTTTTTT. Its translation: CASSVGGGELFF. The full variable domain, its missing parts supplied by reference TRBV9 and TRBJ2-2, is DSGVTQTPKHLITATGQRVTLRCSPRSGDLSVYWYQQSLDQGLQFLIQYYNGEERAKGNILERFSAQQFPDLHSELNLSSLELGDSALYFCASSVGGGELFFGEGSRLTVL.

CDR3 sequence (DNA): TGTGCCAGCAGCTTAAGACAGGGTAACTATGGCTACACCTTC. Translation: CASSLRQGNYGYTF. This sequence joins TRBV5-4 and TRBJ1-2, with TRBD1 identical over 7 bases. V was pared by 2 bases and J by 1 base, with 2 bases of the junction left unmatched. CDR1 and CDR2 (germline): SGHNT, YYREEE (reference sequence). This CDR3 is 14 amino acids long.

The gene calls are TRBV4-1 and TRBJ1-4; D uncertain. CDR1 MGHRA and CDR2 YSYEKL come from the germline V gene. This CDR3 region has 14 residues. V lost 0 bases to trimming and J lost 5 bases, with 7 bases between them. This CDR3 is CASSQDHANEKLFF. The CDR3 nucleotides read TGCGCCAGCAGCCAAGATCACGCGAATGAAAAACTGTTTTTT.

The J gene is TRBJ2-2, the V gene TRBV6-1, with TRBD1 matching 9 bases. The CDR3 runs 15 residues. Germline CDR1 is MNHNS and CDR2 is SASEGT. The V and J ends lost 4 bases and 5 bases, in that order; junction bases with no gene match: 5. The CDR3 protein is CASSAGTGKTGELFF. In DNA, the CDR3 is TGTGCCAGCAGTGCGGGGACAGGGAAAACCGGGGAGCTGTTTTTT.

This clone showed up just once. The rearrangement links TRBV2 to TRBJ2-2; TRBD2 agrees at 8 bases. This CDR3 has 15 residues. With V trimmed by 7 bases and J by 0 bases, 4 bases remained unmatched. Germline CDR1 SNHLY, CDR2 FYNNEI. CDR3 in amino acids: CASIGRGANTGELFF. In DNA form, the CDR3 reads TGTGCCAGCATAGGGCGGGGGGCGAACACCGGGGAGCTGTTTTTT.

CDR3 sequence: CASSLGAASNYGYTF. The CDR3 DNA sequence: TGCGCCAGCAGCTTGGGGGCAGCCTCTAACTATGGCTACACCTTC. The gene calls are TRBV5-1 and TRBJ1-2; no clear D. CDR3 size: 15 residues. Trimming removed 0 bases from V and 0 bases from J, with 9 bases in between. In germline, CDR1 is SGHRS, CDR2 YFSETQ.

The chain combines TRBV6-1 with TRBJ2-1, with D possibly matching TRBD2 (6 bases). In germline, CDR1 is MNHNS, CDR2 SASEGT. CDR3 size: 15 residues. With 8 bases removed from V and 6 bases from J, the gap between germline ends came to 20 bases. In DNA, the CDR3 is TGTGCCAGCCGTTGGGGGGAATCCCAGGGCAATGAGCAGTTCTTC. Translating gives CASRWGESQGNEQFF.

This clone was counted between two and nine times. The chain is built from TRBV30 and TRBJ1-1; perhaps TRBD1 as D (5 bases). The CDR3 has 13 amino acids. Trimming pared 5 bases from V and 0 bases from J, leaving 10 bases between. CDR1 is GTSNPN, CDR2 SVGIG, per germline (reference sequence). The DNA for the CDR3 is TGTGCCTGGTCCTTACAGGTGAACACTGAAGCTTTCTTT. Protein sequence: CAWSLQVNTEAFF. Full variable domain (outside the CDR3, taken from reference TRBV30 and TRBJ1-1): SQTIHQWPATLVQPVGSPLSLECTVEGTSNPNLYWYRQAAGRGLQLLFYSVGIGQISSEVPQNLSASRPQDRQFILSSKKLLLSDSGFYLCAWSLQVNTEAFFGQGTRLTVV.

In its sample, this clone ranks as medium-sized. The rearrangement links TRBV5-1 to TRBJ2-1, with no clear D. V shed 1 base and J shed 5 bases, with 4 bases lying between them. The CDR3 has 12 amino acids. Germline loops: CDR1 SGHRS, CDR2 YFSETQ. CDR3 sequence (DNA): TGCGCCAGCAGCTTGACAGACAATGAGCAGTTCTTC. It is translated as CASSLTDNEQFF.

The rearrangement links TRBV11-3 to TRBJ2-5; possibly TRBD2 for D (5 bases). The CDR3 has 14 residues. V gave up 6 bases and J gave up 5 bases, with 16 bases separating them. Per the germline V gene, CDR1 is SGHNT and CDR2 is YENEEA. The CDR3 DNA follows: TGTGCCAGCAGTTCGACCAGAGGGAAGGAGACCCAGTACTTC. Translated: CASSSTRGKETQYF.

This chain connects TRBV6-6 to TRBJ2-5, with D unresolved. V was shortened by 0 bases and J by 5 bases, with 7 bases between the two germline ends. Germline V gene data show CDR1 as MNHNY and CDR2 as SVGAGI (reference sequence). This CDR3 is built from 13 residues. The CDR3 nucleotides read TGTGCCAGCAGTTACTCGAGGCGGGAGACCCAGTACTTC. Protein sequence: CASSYSRRETQYF.

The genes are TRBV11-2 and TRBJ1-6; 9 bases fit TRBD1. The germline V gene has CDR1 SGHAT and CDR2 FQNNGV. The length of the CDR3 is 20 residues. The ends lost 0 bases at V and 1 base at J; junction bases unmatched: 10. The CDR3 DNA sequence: TGTGCCAGCAGCTTAGAAGGGGGACAGGGTTCGAGGTCCTATAATTCACCCCTCCACTTT. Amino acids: CASSLEGGQGSRSYNSPLHF.

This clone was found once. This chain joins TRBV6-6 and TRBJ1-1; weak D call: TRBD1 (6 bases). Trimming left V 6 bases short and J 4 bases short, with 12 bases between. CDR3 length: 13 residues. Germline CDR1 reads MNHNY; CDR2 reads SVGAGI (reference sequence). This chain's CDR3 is CASSPGQITEAFF. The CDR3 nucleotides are TGTGCCAGCAGCCCAGGACAGATCACTGAAGCTTTCTTT.

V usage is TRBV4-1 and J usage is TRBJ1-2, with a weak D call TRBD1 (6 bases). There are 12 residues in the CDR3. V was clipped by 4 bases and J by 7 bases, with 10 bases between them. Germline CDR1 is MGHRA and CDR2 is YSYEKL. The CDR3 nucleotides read TGCGCCAGCAGCCCAGGGGACCGTGGCTACACCTTC. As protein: CASSPGDRGYTF.

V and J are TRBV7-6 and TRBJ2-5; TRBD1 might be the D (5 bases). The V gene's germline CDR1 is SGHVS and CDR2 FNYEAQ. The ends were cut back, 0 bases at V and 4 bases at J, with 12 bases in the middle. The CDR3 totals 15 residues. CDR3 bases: TGTGCCAGCAGCTTAGCTATCAGGGAAGGAGAGACCCAGTACTTC. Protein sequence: CASSLAIREGETQYF.

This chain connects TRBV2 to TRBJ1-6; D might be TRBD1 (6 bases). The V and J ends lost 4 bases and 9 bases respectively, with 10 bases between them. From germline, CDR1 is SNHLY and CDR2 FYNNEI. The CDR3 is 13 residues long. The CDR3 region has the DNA TGTGCCAGCAGTGCAAGACAGGTTTCACCCCTCCACTTT. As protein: CASSARQVSPLHF.

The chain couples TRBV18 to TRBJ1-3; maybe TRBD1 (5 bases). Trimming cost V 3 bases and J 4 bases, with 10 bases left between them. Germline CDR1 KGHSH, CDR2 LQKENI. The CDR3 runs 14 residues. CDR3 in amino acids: CASSPQGSGNTIYF. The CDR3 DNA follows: TGTGCCAGCTCACCCCAGGGCTCCGGAAACACCATATATTTT.